The rows below give T cell receptor beta chains drawn from one sample of a study of CD8 T cells in Susac syndrome. TCRdb called the immunoSEQ multiplex PCR reads again in MiXCR, with one record for every CDR3 protein. This sample has about 250,000 distinct CDR3 sequences, with just under 95% found just once. Sequencing was carried out using CD4+ T cells from PBMCs. All receptors derive from a human donor with multiple sclerosis. The CDR3 runs from the conserved cysteine through the conserved F or W. D genes are given only for firm matches. Not all rows give a size; the values are once, few, many and, for expanded clones, a class.

j_call v_call d_call clone_size cdr3_aa cdr3_nt
TRBJ2-2 TRBV5-1 TRBD2 - CASSPRTSGTTGELFF TGCGCCAGCAGCCCCCGGACTAGCGGGACTACCGGGGAGCTGTTTTTT
TRBJ2-1 TRBV2 TRBD2 - CATNSGSAHEQFF TGTGCCACCAATAGCGGGAGCGCCCATGAGCAGTTCTTC
TRBJ1-2 TRBV5-4 - - CASGSLNYGYTF TGTGCCAGCGGCAGTTTAAACTATGGCTACACCTTC
TRBJ1-1 TRBV29-1 TRBD1 - CSVADRRMNTEAFF TGCAGCGTTGCGGACAGGCGCATGAACACTGAAGCTTTCTTT
TRBJ1-1 TRBV10-3 - - CAISESVRAGNTEAFF TGTGCCATCAGTGAGTCTGTCAGGGCGGGGAACACTGAAGCTTTCTTT
TRBJ1-5 TRBV20-1 - - CSAREAGGIAPQHF TGCAGTGCTAGAGAAGCAGGCGGAATTGCGCCCCAGCATTTT
TRBJ1-5 TRBV19 TRBD1 - CASSTDREANQPQHF TGTGCCAGTAGTACCGACAGGGAAGCCAATCAGCCCCAGCATTTT
TRBJ2-7 TRBV5-1 - - CASSSGDFTRSSYEQYF TGCGCCAGCAGCTCGGGGGATTTTACCAGGAGCTCCTACGAGCAGTACTTC
TRBJ2-3 TRBV9 - - CASSVGTGYTDTQYF TGTGCCAGCAGCGTAGGAACAGGATACACAGATACGCAGTATTTT
TRBJ2-3 TRBV7-9 TRBD1 - CASSDGDRGTDTQYF TGTGCCAGCAGCGACGGGGACAGGGGCACAGATACGCAGTATTTT
TRBJ1-5 TRBV20-1 - - CSALRELSNQPQHF TGCAGTGCCCTAAGAGAACTTAGCAATCAGCCCCAGCATTTT
TRBJ1-5 TRBV19 TRBD1 - CASLDRGSGQPQHF TGTGCCAGCTTGGACAGGGGTAGCGGTCAGCCCCAGCATTTT
TRBJ2-6 TRBV5-1 - once CASSSRTESSGANVLTF TGCGCCAGCAGCTCTAGGACGGAAAGCTCTGGGGCCAACGTCCTGACTTTC
TRBJ1-4 TRBV7-2 - once CASSLGVLNEKLFF TGTGCCAGCAGCTTAGGTGTCCTTAATGAAAAACTGTTTTTT
TRBJ1-6 TRBV11-2 - - CASSFSVLYNNSPLHF TGTGCCAGCAGCTTTTCGGTTCTCTATAATAATTCACCCCTCCACTTT
TRBJ2-2 TRBV20-1 TRBD2 - CSARDLLAGNTGELFF TGCAGTGCTAGAGATCTGCTAGCGGGTAACACCGGGGAGCTGTTTTTT